The 11 T cell receptor beta chains below come from one sample, sequenced in a study of blood T cells in healthy people across ages. Alongside a J-beta primer mix, a sample-barcoded 5' primer served in a second PCR lasting roughly 6 to 11 cycles. TCRdb redid the calling of the 5' RACE reads with MiXCR, one entry per CDR3 protein. The table includes 730,000 or so distinct CDR3 sequences, roughly 43% detected once. Sample: blood. Receptor source: a woman aged 55 to 70 in good health.

This clonotype showed up many times. This sequence joins TRBV29-1 and TRBJ2-3; tentative D call: TRBD1 (5 bases). The CDR3 is 18 amino acids. Germline V gene data show CDR1 as SQVTM and CDR2 as ANQGSEA. V lost 1 base and J lost 6, with 26 bases in between. CDR3 loop: CSVEAYTRKTDPVDTQYF. The CDR3 DNA reads TGCAGCGTTGAAGCTTATACCCGGAAGACAGACCCGGTGGATACGCAGTATTTT.

A word on this clonotype: Mismatch with germline at one junction end may stem from a read error. The CDR3 region has the DNA TGCAGTGCTAGTGTGCAGGGGTTGGCTAAGGAAAAACTGTTTTTT. This sequence encodes CSASVQGLAKEKLFF. V gene TRBV20-1 combines with J gene TRBJ1-4, with a weak D call TRBD1 (6 bases). Germline V CDR1 and CDR2: DFQATT, SNEGSKA (reference sequence). This CDR3 comprises 15 residues.

This clonotype has just a few counts. This chain joins TRBV20-1 and TRBJ2-4, with 9 positions matching TRBD1. The end of the DNA aligns better with TRBJ2-7, so the J call may be wrong. Germline CDR1 reads DFQATT; CDR2 reads SNEGSKA (reference sequence). The CDR3 runs 14 residues. The chain's CDR3 is CSASKDRGIDEQYF. The CDR3 nucleotides are TGCAGTGCTAGCAAGGACAGGGGAATCGACGAGCAGTACTTC.

This clonotype was counted a few times. CDR3 protein: CAISDSPTEAFF. The CDR3 nucleotides are TGTGCCATCAGTGATTCACCCACTGAAGCTTTCTTT. V gene TRBV10-3 combines with J gene TRBJ1-1; D remains unclear. V was clipped by 3 bases and J by 4 bases, with 6 bases between them. This CDR3 contains 12 residues. The V gene's germline CDR1 is ENHRY and CDR2 SYGVKD.

This chain links TRBV18 with TRBJ2-1; D possibly matches TRBD1 or TRBD2 (5 bases each). Trimming took off 6 bases at V and 0 bases at J, with 27 bases between the two ends. CDR3 size: 20 residues. CDR1 is KGHSH, CDR2 LQKENI, per germline. CDR3 nucleotide sequence: TGTGCCAGCTCTCGTCCCACCGGGACCGGACGGTTCAGCTCCTACAATGAGCAGTTCTTC. As protein: CASSRPTGTGRFSSYNEQFF.

CDR3 DNA: TGTGCCAGCAGCGACTGGACAGGGGGCCGGTACACTGAAGCTTTCTTT. This sequence encodes CASSDWTGGRYTEAFF. The chain employs TRBV12-3 or TRBV12-4 and TRBJ1-1; TRBD1 matches 11 bases. The CDR3 length is 16 residues. After removal of 6 bases from V and 3 bases from J, the junction contained 9 bases not matched to a gene.

The chain carries TRBV14 and TRBJ2-2, with a possible D match to TRBD1 (6 bases). The germline gives CDR1 SGHDN, CDR2 FVKESK. This CDR3 contains 15 residues. V was clipped by 4 bases and J by 5 bases, with 14 bases between them. CDR3 in amino acids: CASSPSGARTGELFF. CDR3 bases: TGTGCCAGCAGCCCTTCAGGGGCTCGAACCGGGGAGCTGTTTTTT.

The V gene is TRBV3-1, the J gene TRBJ2-1; 9 nucleotides align to TRBD2. The CDR3 totals 15 residues. V was clipped by 1 base and J by 9 bases; unmatched bases: 7. Germline V gene lookup returns CDR1 LGHDT and CDR2 YNNKEL (reference sequence). This CDR3 is CASSQVAGGHGEQFF. CDR3 DNA: TGTGCCAGCAGCCAAGTCGCGGGGGGGCATGGTGAGCAGTTCTTC.

The CDR3 reads CATQWGREVGEQFF. In nucleotides, the CDR3 is TGTGCCACCCAATGGGGCAGGGAGGTTGGGGAGCAGTTCTTC. The chain combines TRBV28 with TRBJ2-1; a weak D match, TRBD2 (6 bases). The germline V gene encodes CDR1 MDHEN and CDR2 SYDVKM. V was cut by 10 bases and J by 10 bases, with 23 bases left in between. This CDR3 is built from 14 residues.

The table lists this clonotype with a count of one. V is TRBV20-1 and J is TRBJ2-4; 8 nucleotides align to TRBD2. The germline V gene encodes CDR1 DFQATT and CDR2 SNEGSKA (reference sequence). The CDR3 consists of 13 residues. V shed 6 bases and J 5 bases; nucleotides not matched to a gene: 6. The CDR3 sequence: CSAKTSAENIQYF. CDR3 nucleotides: TGCAGTGCAAAGACTAGCGCAGAAAACATTCAGTACTTC.

This rearrangement joins TRBV28 to TRBJ1-5; 7 bases are shared with TRBD1. The CDR3 contains 16 residues. Germline-derived CDR1 and CDR2 are MDHEN and SYDVKM. V lost 7 bases to trimming and J lost 6 bases; unmatched junction nucleotides: 15. This chain's CDR3 is CASTSQRQGWSQPQHF. The CDR3, as DNA: TGTGCCAGCACCTCCCAGCGACAGGGATGGAGTCAGCCCCAGCATTTT. Using reference TRBV28 and TRBJ1-5 for the parts outside the CDR3, the full variable domain is DVKVTQSSRYLVKRTGEKVFLECVQDMDHENMFWYRQDPGLGLRLIYFSYDVKMKEKGDIPEGYSVSREKKERFSLILESASTNQTSMYLCASTSQRQGWSQPQHFGDGTRLSIL.